These 27 T cell receptor beta chains were all obtained from the same sample, sequenced in a study of blood T cells in healthy people across ages. Next came a second PCR, run for about 7 to 12 cycles, which used a sample-barcoded 5' primer along with a J-beta primer mix. TCRdb ran MiXCR on the 5' RACE reads and lists one entry per CDR3 protein. Of 1.5 million to 2 million distinct CDR3 sequences listed, just under 50% were seen once; the top ten hold more than 2%. Specimen: blood. The source is a woman aged 40-49 years in good health.

This clonotype was detected ten times or more. The chain recombines TRBV20-1 with TRBJ2-3; tentatively, D is TRBD2 (6 bases). This CDR3 contains 14 residues. CDR1 and CDR2 (germline): DFQATT, SNEGSKA (reference sequence). Deletions cut 5 bases from V and 0 bases from J, with 12 bases between. This CDR3 reads CSAPWRGSTDTQYF. The DNA for the CDR3 is TGCAGTGCTCCCTGGCGGGGAAGCACAGATACGCAGTATTTT.

The chain combines TRBV11-2 with TRBJ2-3, with 13 bases that match TRBD2. J lost 4 bases, V lost 3 bases, and 19 bases had no gene match. The CDR3 runs 21 residues. Germline V gives CDR1 SGHAT, CDR2 FQNNGV. The CDR3 nucleotides read TGTGCCAGCAGCTTGGGGATCCCGGGACTAGCGGGGAACAAACATGCAGATACGCAGTATTTT. This gives the protein CASSLGIPGLAGNKHADTQYF.

This clonotype has more than one count but fewer than ten. This chain connects TRBV12-3 or TRBV12-4 to TRBJ2-1; D remains unclear. There are 13 residues in the CDR3. V lost 5 bases and J lost 7, with 12 bases in between. DNA for the CDR3: TGTGCCAGCAGTCCTGAGAGCCAGAATGAGCAGTTCTTC. Translation: CASSPESQNEQFF.

This clonotype was counted a single time. The chain couples TRBV7-6 to TRBJ2-3; D ambiguous. The CDR3 runs to 17 residues. The germline V gene has CDR1 SGHVS and CDR2 FNYEAQ. The ends were cut back, 1 base at V and 0 bases at J, with 14 bases in the middle. CDR3 bases: TGTGCCAGCAGCTTAGGGGCGTTGGCTTCCAGCACAGATACGCAGTATTTT. This gives the protein CASSLGALASSTDTQYF. The whole variable domain, filled in from reference TRBV7-6 and TRBJ2-3, reads GAGVSQSPRYKVTKRGQDVALRCDPISGHVSLYWYRQALGQGPEFLTYFNYEAQQDKSGLPNDRFSAERPEGSISTLTIQRTEQRDSAMYRCASSLGALASSTDTQYFGPGTRLTVL.

A note on this clonotype: The junction differs from germline at one of its ends, possibly a read error. The rearrangement links TRBV28 to TRBJ1-5; D gene ambiguous. The CDR3 contains 17 residues. Germline CDR1 MDHEN, CDR2 SYDVKM. The CDR3 nucleotides read TGTGCCAGCAGATCGGGCCCCGGCACGTATAGCGATCAGCCCCAGCATTTT. Translating gives CASRSGPGTYSDQPQHF. Complete variable domain (other parts from reference TRBV28 and TRBJ1-5): DVKVTQSSRYLVKRTGEKVFLECVQDMDHENMFWYRQDPGLGLRLIYFSYDVKMKEKGDIPEGYSVSREKKERFSLILESASTNQTSMYLCASRSGPGTYSDQPQHFGDGTRLSIL.

The chain joins TRBV4-2 to TRBJ1-1; D uncertain. The CDR3 spans 13 residues. The V and J ends lost 5 bases and 6 bases respectively, with 13 bases between them. CDR1 and CDR2 from the germline V gene are LGHNA and YNFKEQ. Here the CDR3 reads CASSSRGQPEAFF. CDR3 DNA sequence: TGTGCCAGCAGCTCGAGAGGCCAACCTGAAGCTTTCTTT.

J is TRBJ1-1 and V is TRBV10-3; 9 nucleotides line up with TRBD1. Germline assignment: CDR1 ENHRY and CDR2 SYGVKD. The V gene end was trimmed by 6 bases and the J gene end by 8 bases; junction bases not matched to a gene: 13. CDR3 length equals 15 residues. CDR3 sequence: CAIRTGTGSATEAFF. The CDR3 region has the DNA TGTGCCATCAGGACCGGGACAGGGTCCGCTACGGAAGCTTTCTTT.

This sequence joins TRBV7-2 and TRBJ2-3; 8 bases match TRBD2. Per germline, CDR1 SGHTA and CDR2 FQGNSA. After removal of 3 bases from V and 2 bases from J, the junction contained 10 bases not matched to a gene. This CDR3 has 17 residues. The CDR3 here is CASSFRGTSGTTDTQYF. The DNA of the CDR3 is TGTGCCAGCAGCTTTAGAGGAACTAGCGGTACCACAGATACGCAGTATTTT.

This chain uses TRBV4-1 with TRBJ2-1; 10 bases agree with TRBD2. The CDR3 totals 18 residues. Per the germline V gene, CDR1 is MGHRA and CDR2 is YSYEKL. The junction had 13 bases not matched to a gene; V was cut back by 4 bases and J by 4 bases. DNA of the CDR3: TGCGCCAGCAGCCGAAGCACAACCGGGACTAGCGTTTACAATGAGCAGTTCTTC. Its protein product is CASSRSTTGTSVYNEQFF.

The gene calls are TRBV6-5 and TRBJ2-1; D gene unclear. CDR3 size: 13 residues. V lost 7 bases to trimming and J lost 4 bases, with 11 bases between them. Germline CDR1 reads MNHEY; CDR2 reads SVGAGI. CDR3 residues: CASKKAIYNEQFF. The CDR3 DNA sequence: TGTGCCAGCAAAAAAGCCATTTACAATGAGCAGTTCTTC.

This clonotype was found a few times. The J gene is TRBJ2-5, the V gene TRBV24-1; 14 nucleotides agree with TRBD2. CDR1 KGHDR and CDR2 SFDVKD come from the germline V gene. This CDR3 is 18 amino acids long. With 1 base clipped from V and 2 bases from J, the junction kept 5 bases outside the gene matches. The CDR3 coding sequence is TGTGCCACCAGTGATTTTAGACTAGCGGGGGGGACTCAAGAGACCCAGTACTTC. It translates to CATSDFRLAGGTQETQYF.

This clonotype appeared once. This chain uses TRBV5-1 with TRBJ2-1; 9 nucleotides line up with TRBD1. Germline CDR1 is SGHRS and CDR2 is YFSETQ. The CDR3 is made up of 15 amino acids. The V gene end was trimmed by 0 bases and the J gene end by 6 bases; junction bases not matched to a gene: 4. The DNA of the CDR3 is TGCGCCAGCAGCTTGGGAGGGACAGGGACCAATGAGCAGTTCTTC. Translating it yields CASSLGGTGTNEQFF.

The chain employs TRBV12-3 or TRBV12-4 and TRBJ1-4, with a possible D match to TRBD1 (5 bases). The CDR3 totals 15 residues. V lost 6 bases, J lost 8 bases, and 19 bases lay in between. The CDR3 DNA sequence: TGTGCCAGCAGCTTAAGACAGCCGGGGGGGGAAAAACTGTTTTTT. This encodes CASSLRQPGGEKLFF.

This clonotype has just a few counts. The chain joins TRBV12-3 or TRBV12-4 to TRBJ2-1, with 9 positions matching TRBD1. V gave up 3 bases and J gave up 4 bases; unmatched junction bases: 4. This CDR3 comprises 15 residues. The CDR3 reads CASSFRTGAYNEQFF. DNA of the CDR3: TGTGCCAGCAGTTTTAGGACAGGGGCATACAATGAGCAGTTCTTC.

This clonotype came up a few times. The chain combines TRBV4-3 with TRBJ2-3, with no clear D. Germline CDR1 reads LGHNA; CDR2 reads YSLEER. V lost 0 bases to trimming and J lost 5 bases, with 6 bases between them. CDR3 length: 13 amino acids. CDR3 sequence reads: CASSQESRDTQYF. CDR3 coding DNA: TGCGCCAGCAGCCAAGAATCGAGAGATACGCAGTATTTT.

Points on this clonotype: At one of its ends the junction is not consistent with the germline gene, which may arise from a read error. This sequence joins TRBV7-3 and TRBJ2-3; 9 bases agree with TRBD1. CDR3 length: 15 residues. Germline V gives CDR1 SGHTA, CDR2 FQGTGA. Here the CDR3 DNA reads TGTGCCAGCACCTTAACAGGGGGCATTACAGATACGCAGTATTTT. Its protein is CASTLTGGITDTQYF.

This clonotype was detected a few times. The gene calls are TRBV29-1 and TRBJ1-1; perhaps TRBD1 as D (5 bases). The V and J ends lost 8 bases and 4 bases respectively, with 17 bases between them. The germline gives CDR1 SQVTM, CDR2 ANQGSEA. The CDR3 totals 13 residues. CDR3 sequence: CSCRGGESTEAFF. Here the CDR3 DNA reads TGCAGCTGCCGCGGAGGGGAATCCACTGAAGCTTTCTTT. Full variable domain (rest looked up from reference TRBV29-1 and TRBJ1-1): SAVISQKPSRDICQRGTSLTIQCQVDSQVTMMFWYRQQPGQSLTLIATANQGSEATYESGFVIDKFPISRPNLTFSTLTVSNMSPEDSSIYLCSCRGGESTEAFFGQGTRLTVV.

This clonotype was counted between two and nine times. The gene calls are TRBV6-5 and TRBJ1-6; D remains ambiguous. The V end was cut by 7 bases, the J end by 6 bases, with 13 bases between. Germline CDR1 MNHEY, CDR2 SVGAGI. The CDR3 is 14 residues long. CDR3 sequence: CASTPGGPNSPLHF. The CDR3 nucleotides read TGTGCCAGCACCCCCGGAGGGCCTAATTCACCCCTCCACTTT.

Of note for this clonotype: At one of its ends the junction is not consistent with the germline gene, which may arise from a read error. J is TRBJ2-5 and V is TRBV7-2; no clear D gene. The germline gives CDR1 SGHTA, CDR2 FQGNSA. The CDR3 is 13 residues long. Here the CDR3 DNA reads TGTGCCGGCAGCTCTTTGCCCCAAGAGACCCAGTACTTC. Amino acid sequence: CAGSSLPQETQYF.

This clonotype was seen more than once but under ten times. The chain links TRBV6-5 to TRBJ1-4; a weak D match, TRBD1 (6 bases). Trimming removed 5 bases from V and 7 bases from J, with 8 bases in between. The germline V gene encodes CDR1 MNHEY and CDR2 SVGAGI. The CDR3 contains 12 residues. This CDR3 reads CASSTGFEKLFF. Written as DNA, the CDR3 is TGTGCCAGCAGTACAGGGTTTGAAAAACTGTTTTTT.

The chain couples TRBV3-1 to TRBJ2-3; 8 nucleotides line up with TRBD2. Trimming took 4 bases from V and 1 from J; bases not matched to a gene: 13. From germline, CDR1 is LGHDT and CDR2 YNNKEL (reference sequence). There are 18 residues in the CDR3. The CDR3 DNA reads as TGTGCCAGCAGCCGGACCCAATCACCGGGGGGGGGCACAGATACGCAGTATTTT. Translated, it gives CASSRTQSPGGGTDTQYF.

The chain has TRBV5-1 and TRBJ2-1, with D possibly matching TRBD1 (5 bases). The V gene lost 2 bases and the J gene lost 8 bases, with 17 bases spanning the gap. The length of the CDR3 is 15 residues. The germline CDR1 and CDR2 sequences are SGHRS and YFSETQ. CDR3 in amino acids: CASSLFQGTSHEQFF. In DNA form, the CDR3 reads TGCGCCAGCAGCTTATTTCAGGGCACGTCCCATGAGCAGTTCTTC.

The chain carries TRBV7-2 and TRBJ1-4; TRBD1 might be the D (6 bases). V lost 1 base, J lost 5 bases, and 14 bases lay in between. The length of the CDR3 is 16 residues. The germline V gene encodes CDR1 SGHTA and CDR2 FQGNSA. CDR3 loop: CASSLVSQGRNEKLFF. CDR3 sequence (DNA): TGTGCCAGCAGCTTAGTTAGTCAGGGGAGAAATGAAAAACTGTTTTTT.

In its sample, this clonotype was seen a few times. The chain carries TRBV27 and TRBJ2-5; TRBD1 aligns across 7 bases. The end of the DNA aligns better with TRBJ2-7, so the J call may be wrong. This CDR3 comprises 13 residues. The V gene's germline CDR1 is MNHEY and CDR2 SMNVEV (reference sequence). Here the CDR3 reads CASSFHTGDEQYF. Written as DNA, the CDR3 is TGTGCCAGCAGTTTTCACACAGGGGACGAGCAGTACTTC.

This clonotype was counted between two and nine times. The rearrangement links TRBV5-5 to TRBJ2-3; possibly TRBD1 for D (5 bases). Trimming pared 4 bases from V and 2 bases from J, leaving 11 bases between. In germline, CDR1 is SGHKS, CDR2 YYEKEE (reference sequence). The CDR3 consists of 14 residues. In DNA, the CDR3 is TGTGCCAGCAGCGTACAGGTGAACACAGATACGCAGTATTTT. Residues: CASSVQVNTDTQYF.

Regarding this clonotype: An end of the junction does not agree with germline; a read error may underlie this. The chain joins TRBV28 to TRBJ1-4, with TRBD1 identical over 12 bases. From germline, CDR1 is MDHEN and CDR2 SYDVKM. CDR3 length: 18 amino acids. In DNA, the CDR3 is TGTACCAGCAGCTCGAGGGGGACAGGGGGCATAACTAATGAAAAACTGTTTTTT. Amino acid sequence: CTSSSRGTGGITNEKLFF.

This clonotype was counted only a few times. This sequence joins TRBV18 and TRBJ1-5; weak D call: TRBD1 (5 bases). CDR1 is KGHSH and CDR2 is LQKENI in the germline V gene. The V end was cut by 5 bases, the J end by 0 bases, with 11 bases between. The CDR3 sequence is 15 residues long. In DNA form, the CDR3 reads TGTGCCAGCTCATCCGACAGAAATAGCAATCAGCCCCAGCATTTT. It translates to CASSSDRNSNQPQHF. The full variable domain, in which reference TRBV18 and TRBJ1-5 provide the parts outside the CDR3, is NAGVMQNPRHLVRRRGQEARLRCSPMKGHSHVYWYRQLPEEGLKFMVYLQKENIIDESGMPKERFSAEFPKEGPSILRIQQVVRGDSAAYFCASSSDRNSNQPQHFGDGTRLSIL.